Ten or more counts support the clone carrying this T cell receptor (beta chain). Its antigen is as yet unknown. These data originate in a study of T cell repertoires in cytomegalovirus infection. Study information: Newly reported HLA-C-restricted and thoroughly characterized HLA-B-restricted CMV epitopes were employed.

The CDR3 is 16 amino acids. From germline, CDR1 is SGHTA and CDR2 FQGNSA. Germline trimming cut 4 bases from V and 3 bases from J; bases unmatched to any gene: 11. TCRdb processed the reads anew with MiXCR; each CDR3 protein has one entry. The repertoire holds approximately 340,000 distinct CDR3 sequences, with 25% to 35% as singletons. Study-level results: The response measured ex vivo was dominated by TCR beta clonotypes (HLA-C-restricted and CMV-specific).

The chain employs TRBV7-2 and TRBJ2-7; the match to TRBD1 covers 8 bases. The clonotype comes from a human donor in good health (CMV status not recorded). Some clones in this sample may be carry-over from other donors' samples. Here the sequenced sample was cultured PBMCs, taken from culture after CMV antigen stimulation. Written as DNA, the CDR3 is TGTGCCAGCAGCTCCATATTTACCGGGACAGGCTACGAGCAGTACTTC. Its translation is CASSSIFTGTGYEQYF.